The 5 T cell receptor beta chains below come from one sample, sequenced in a study of Graves' ophthalmopathy and Graves' hyperthyroidism. Using RNA transcripts, the TCR beta CDR3 regions were amplified. In the first round, RT-PCR was carried out with HTBI primers, and a multiplex PCR formed the second round. TCRdb passed the multiplex PCR reads through MiXCR, listing each CDR3 protein once. This table holds about 370,000 distinct CDR3 sequences, 17% found once. The specimen sequenced was peripheral blood. These receptors were obtained from an adult woman with stable Graves' hyperthyroidism.

This clonotype was counted many times. The CDR3 sequence is CAWRGTGLYGYTF. CDR3 coding DNA: TGTGCCTGGAGGGGGACAGGGTTGTATGGCTACACCTTC. V usage is TRBV30 and J usage is TRBJ1-2; 9 bases are a match to TRBD1. The CDR3 is 13 residues long. Germline V gene data show CDR1 as GTSNPN and CDR2 as SVGIG (reference sequence). J lost 5 bases, V lost 3 bases, and 4 bases had no gene match.

This clonotype was detected many times. The chain uses TRBV30 and TRBJ1-1; no reliable D call. The germline V gene encodes CDR1 GTSNPN and CDR2 SVGIG (reference sequence). The length of the CDR3 is 13 residues. V dropped 8 bases and J dropped 1 base, with 14 bases sitting between them. The CDR3 region is CAGGVEGNTEAFF. The CDR3 nucleotides are TGTGCCGGCGGGGTCGAGGGGAACACTGAAGCTTTCTTT.

In this sample, this clonotype turned up many times. The rearrangement uses TRBV28 and TRBJ2-7, with D possibly matching TRBD2 (5 bases). CDR3 length equals 16 residues. With 6 bases removed from V and 5 bases from J, the gap between germline ends came to 23 bases. Germline-derived CDR1 and CDR2 are MDHEN and SYDVKM. Here the CDR3 reads CASRPPFRLAANEQYF. As DNA, the CDR3 is TGTGCCAGCAGGCCCCCTTTCCGGCTAGCTGCCAACGAGCAGTACTTC.

As to this clonotype: Without the conserved terminal phenylalanine or tryptophan, this CDR3 likely stems from a read error. The V and J genes are TRBV6-1 and TRBJ1-1; D is ambiguous. The CDR3 sequence is 14 residues long. The germline CDR1 and CDR2 sequences are MNHNS and SASEGT. DNA for the CDR3: TGTGTCAGCACCAAAGGTGGCCGGAACACTGAAGCTTTCCTT. Translated: CVSTKGGRNTEAFL.

Ten or more counts support this clonotype. The chain joins TRBV10-3 to TRBJ2-2, with TRBD1 identical over 8 bases. This CDR3 spans 14 amino acids. The germline gives CDR1 ENHRY, CDR2 SYGVKD. Germline trimming cut 5 bases from V and 7 bases from J; bases unmatched to any gene: 6. The CDR3 region is CAISQDRVDGELFF. The CDR3 DNA reads as TGTGCCATCAGTCAGGACAGGGTTGACGGGGAGCTGTTTTTT.